This entry lists 14 T cell receptor beta chains sequenced from one sample in a study of blood T cell repertoires in COVID-19 (dated by TCRdb to 2018 to 2021). Receptor libraries were prepared by the immunoSEQ multiplex PCR assay. Here the immuneACCESS table is served through TCRdb, limited to in-frame sequences with V and J called. Missing clones are a known gap in these copies; in checked studies unresolved V genes cover under half, and the rest lacks a known reason. The sample records about 160,000 clones, almost 85% of which are singletons. The ten largest make up 20% to 25% of the sample. Specimen: peripheral blood. Receptors were obtained from a woman of 80 years or more with acute or convalescent COVID-19.

This clone showed up just a few times. The chain couples TRBV27 to TRBJ2-1; a weak D match, TRBD1 (7 bases). Trimming took off 6 bases at V and 7 bases at J, with 19 bases between the two ends. Germline assignment: CDR1 MNHEY and CDR2 SMNVEV (reference sequence). This CDR3 contains 15 residues. The CDR3 is CASSRLGQDGNEQFF. The CDR3 DNA reads TGTGCCAGCAGCCGACTAGGACAGGACGGGAATGAGCAGTTCTTC.

The chain combines TRBV4-1 with TRBJ2-1; 14 bases line up with TRBD2. Germline CDR1 and CDR2: MGHRA and YSYEKL. The J segment lost 1 base and the V segment lost 4 bases, leaving 3 bases of the junction unmatched. This CDR3 contains 17 residues. The CDR3 DNA is TGCGCCAGCAGCCGAGGGACTAGCGGGAGATCCTACAATGAGCAGTTCTTC. It yields the protein CASSRGTSGRSYNEQFF.

This chain joins TRBV10-3 and TRBJ1-1; a possible D gene is TRBD1 (6 bases). The germline V and J ends were trimmed by 6 bases and 5 bases, with 16 bases remaining between them. Germline CDR1 and CDR2: ENHRY and SYGVKD. The CDR3 has 14 residues. DNA of the CDR3: TGTGCCATCAGACGAGGGGAGGGGGGAACTGAAGCTTTCTTT. Translating it yields CAIRRGEGGTEAFF.

The gene calls are TRBV7-9 and TRBJ1-2, with 9 bases matching TRBD1. Germline loops: CDR1 SEHNR, CDR2 FQNEAQ (reference sequence). The V and J ends lost 5 bases and 4 bases, in that order; junction bases with no gene match: 11. The CDR3 has 16 amino acids. The CDR3 DNA is TGTGCCAGCAGCAGCTTAGGTGCGACAGGGGGCTATGGCTACACCTTC. As protein: CASSSLGATGGYGYTF.

This chain uses TRBV4-1 with TRBJ2-2; 8 bases are shared with TRBD1. The V gene's germline CDR1 is MGHRA and CDR2 YSYEKL. V lost 3 bases, J lost 0 bases, and 9 bases stayed unmatched. The CDR3 totals 18 residues. CDR3 protein: CASSQGDRTDANTGELFF. In nucleotides, the CDR3 is TGCGCCAGCAGCCAGGGGGACAGGACCGACGCGAACACCGGGGAGCTGTTTTTT.

This clone was detected only once. This rearrangement joins TRBV2 to TRBJ2-1; 11 bases line up with TRBD2. This CDR3 has 15 amino acids. Germline V gene sequence: CDR1 SNHLY, CDR2 FYNNEI. The trim removed 4 bases at V and 5 bases at J, leaving 4 bases unmatched. The CDR3 region has the DNA TGTGCCAGCAGTGTATCTAGCGGGGGGAACAATGAGCAGTTCTTC. This sequence encodes CASSVSSGGNNEQFF.

V gene TRBV6-5 combines with J gene TRBJ1-2; 8 bases fit TRBD1. CDR1 and CDR2 from the germline V gene are MNHEY and SVGAGI. V gave up 7 bases and J gave up 6 bases; unmatched junction bases: 7. The CDR3 loop spans 13 amino acids. The CDR3 DNA sequence: TGTGCCAGCATATCGACAGGGGTCCATGGCTACACCTTC. Protein product: CASISTGVHGYTF.

A remark on this clone: Mismatch with germline at one junction end may stem from a read error. This rearrangement joins TRBV5-6 to TRBJ2-1, with 11 bases fitting TRBD2. The CDR3 covers 18 residues. Germline lookup yields CDR1 SGHDT and CDR2 YYEEEE. The CDR3 is CASSLVAGGLKSYNEQFF. The CDR3, as DNA: TGTGCCAGCAGCTTGGTAGCGGGAGGGCTTAAATCCTACAATGAGCAATTCTTC.

The V call is TRBV19, the J call TRBJ2-7; 8 bases align to TRBD2. The CDR3 sequence is 14 residues long. The J segment lost 5 bases and the V segment lost 3 bases, leaving 6 bases of the junction unmatched. Germline lookup yields CDR1 LNHDA and CDR2 SQIVND (reference sequence). The CDR3 nucleotides are TGTGCCAGTAGTATCTACGGGAGGGTCCACGAGCAGTACTTC. It translates to CASSIYGRVHEQYF.

V and J are TRBV11-2 and TRBJ2-1, with 9 bases fitting TRBD1. The trim removed 5 bases at V and 1 base at J, leaving 9 bases unmatched. Looked up from germline, CDR1 is SGHAT and CDR2 is FQNNGV. The CDR3 contains 17 residues. The CDR3 loop is CASSNTQGAVSYNEQFF. CDR3 nucleotides: TGTGCCAGCAGCAACACACAGGGGGCGGTTTCCTACAATGAGCAGTTCTTC.

The V gene is TRBV3-1 (or the pseudogene TRBV3-2), the J gene TRBJ2-2; perhaps TRBD1 as D (6 bases). Trimming took 3 bases from V and 3 from J, leaving 11 bases between them. Germline values: CDR1 LGHDT, CDR2 YNNKEL (reference sequence). The CDR3 is made up of 15 amino acids. In DNA form, the CDR3 reads TGTGCCAGCAGCCAGAACAGGGCCGACACCGGGGAGCTGTTTTTT. Translating gives CASSQNRADTGELFF.

This clone ranks as large (0.1 to 1%). The chain uses TRBV21-1 and TRBJ2-7; the listed D gene, TRBD2, was not tested against the DNA. TRBV21-1 is listed as a pseudogene. This CDR3 spans 15 amino acids. CDR3 loop: CASSKMTSGSYEQYF. The DNA for the CDR3 is TGTGCCAGCAGCAAAATGACTAGCGGCTCCTACGAGCAGTACTTC.

The chain combines TRBV19 with TRBJ2-1, with 7 positions matching TRBD1. CDR3 length: 15 residues. Germline CDR1 LNHDA, CDR2 SQIVND (reference sequence). The junction had 6 bases not matched to a gene; V was cut back by 5 bases and J by 2 bases. In DNA, the CDR3 is TGTGCCAGTAGTCCTCTGGGACAGACCTACAATGAGCAGTTCTTC. Translating it yields CASSPLGQTYNEQFF.

This chain links TRBV5-1 with TRBJ1-3; D may be TRBD1 (5 bases). Germline assignment: CDR1 SGHRS and CDR2 YFSETQ. This CDR3 is built from 15 residues. V lost 0 bases and J lost 0, with 7 bases in between. CDR3 amino acids: CASSLDRSSGNTIYF. The CDR3 region has the DNA TGCGCCAGCAGCTTGGACAGGAGCTCTGGAAACACCATATATTTT.